The following is a TCR beta chain sequence with its context. Antigen: not known. The data derive from a study of cytomegalovirus exposure and HLA in healthy donors. Findings of the study overall: Roughly even sequencing depth across donors was the assumption behind the presence/absence analyses. The likely origin of a cluster of highly shared sequence variants was a sequencing artifact.

The PCR made use of 60 Vbeta and 13 Jbeta primers. Here immunoSEQ multiplex PCR was the method, and the copy in TCRdb shows in-frame clones only, minus some. The repertoire holds some 100,000 clones, with 60% to 85% as singletons. Germline V gene sequence: CDR1 MNHNY, CDR2 SVGAGI (reference sequence). The CDR3 has 15 residues. Trimming took 6 bases from V and 1 from J, leaving 10 bases between them. This sequence joins TRBV6-6 and TRBJ2-6; possible D gene TRBD1, 6 bases. The sample consisted of PBMCs. The clonotype comes from a woman between 40 and 55 years old in good health and CMV-seropositive. The CDR3 DNA reads TGTGCCAGCAGAACAGGGAGTTCTGGGGCCAACGTCCTGACTTTC. Translated: CASRTGSSGANVLTF.